This entry features one T cell receptor (beta chain) sequence. Measured with immunoSEQ multiplex PCR; TCRdb has only the in-frame clones, and not every one. The data contain tens of thousands of clones, roughly 83% of them seen just once; the ten biggest clones take up roughly 14%. This sample stems from a study of blood T cell repertoires in COVID-19. The CDR3 is 16 amino acids. V shed 0 bases and J 2 bases; nucleotides not matched to a gene: 7. Germline assignment: CDR1 MNHEY and CDR2 SVGAGI. V is TRBV6-5 and J is TRBJ2-7, with TRBD2 matching over 7 bases. The sequenced sample was peripheral blood. This TCR was recovered from a human donor in a cohort sampled during active COVID-19. CDR3 coding DNA: TGTGCCAGCAGTTACTCGACAGCGGGACGGGCCTACGAGCAGTACTTC. Translated: CASSYSTAGRAYEQYF.